The 10 T cell receptor beta chains given below trace back to one sample, sequenced in a study of blood T cell repertoires in COVID-19. Sequenced by immunoSEQ multiplex PCR; TCRdb stores in-frame clones only, minus some. The sample shows more than 45,000 clones, about 83% of them seen only once. Material: peripheral blood. These receptors were collected from a woman aged 60-70 years with acute or convalescent COVID-19.

This clone was counted between two and nine times. The chain links TRBV5-1 to TRBJ2-1, with 13 bases fitting TRBD2. The germline V gene has CDR1 SGHRS and CDR2 YFSETQ. The V and J ends lost 4 bases and 4 bases, in that order; junction bases with no gene match: 8. The length of the CDR3 is 17 residues. CDR3 region: CASSQPTSGGLYNEQFF. The CDR3 nucleotides are TGCGCCAGCAGCCAACCGACTAGCGGGGGGCTATACAATGAGCAGTTCTTC.

The chain joins TRBV6-5 to TRBJ2-7; 7 bases agree with TRBD1. The CDR3 is 15 amino acids. Trimming at V came to 6 bases and at J to 3 bases, leaving 11 bases not matched to a gene. Germline V gives CDR1 MNHEY, CDR2 SVGAGI. CDR3 loop: CASSVIGTADYEQYF. The CDR3 DNA sequence: TGTGCCAGCAGCGTTATAGGGACAGCTGACTACGAGCAGTACTTC.

The chain carries TRBV11-3 and TRBJ2-7; D uncertain. Germline-derived CDR1 and CDR2 are SGHNT and YENEEA. The CDR3 covers 11 residues. V was trimmed by 5 bases and J by 2 bases, leaving 4 bases between them. The CDR3 region has the DNA TGTGCCAGCAGCCGAGCCTACGAGCAGTACTTC. It specifies CASSRAYEQYF.

This chain uses TRBV19 with TRBJ2-7, with 7 bases fitting TRBD1. V lost 4 bases and J lost 5; bases outside the gene matches: 8. Germline loops: CDR1 LNHDA, CDR2 SQIVND (reference sequence). The CDR3 has 14 amino acids. This CDR3 reads CASSTLRGRDEQYF. The CDR3, as DNA: TGTGCCAGTAGTACACTCAGGGGGAGAGACGAGCAGTACTTC.

J is TRBJ1-6 and V is TRBV7-8; 8 nucleotides agree with TRBD1. Germline V gene lookup returns CDR1 SGHVS and CDR2 FQNEAQ. CDR3 size: 15 residues. Trimming cost V 5 bases and J 6 bases; bases outside gene matches: 6. CDR3 nucleotides: TGTGCCAGCAGCCTTGGACAGGGTACTAATTCACCCCTCCACTTT. Protein product: CASSLGQGTNSPLHF.

The chain couples TRBV5-6 to TRBJ1-1; 7 nucleotides line up with TRBD1. The CDR3 has 15 amino acids. Germline V gene lookup returns CDR1 SGHDT and CDR2 YYEEEE. The V gene end was trimmed by 4 bases and the J gene end by 0 bases; junction bases not matched to a gene: 6. The CDR3 nucleotides are TGTGCCAGCAGCCGGGACAGAAAGATGAACACTGAAGCTTTCTTT. Protein: CASSRDRKMNTEAFF. Full variable domain (outside the CDR3, taken from reference TRBV5-6 and TRBJ1-1): DAGVTQSPTHLIKTRGQQVTLRCSPKSGHDTVSWYQQALGQGPQFIFQYYEEEERQRGNFPDRFSGHQFPNYSSELNVNALLLGDSALYLCASSRDRKMNTEAFFGQGTRLTVV.

This clone was detected only a few times. V gene TRBV7-2 combines with J gene TRBJ2-3, with D maybe TRBD2 (5 bases). Trimming took off 1 base at V and 6 bases at J, with 11 bases between the two ends. Germline V CDR1 and CDR2: SGHTA, FQGNSA. CDR3 length equals 14 residues. CDR3 sequence reads: CASSLGGVGDTQYF. The CDR3 coding sequence is TGTGCCAGCAGCTTAGGGGGAGTGGGCGATACGCAGTATTTT. The complete variable domain, with remaining parts taken from reference TRBV7-2 and TRBJ2-3, reads GAGVSQSPSNKVTEKGKDVELRCDPISGHTALYWYRQSLGQGLEFLIYFQGNSAPDKSGLPSDRFSAERTGGSVSTLTIQRTQQEDSAVYLCASSLGGVGDTQYFGPGTRLTVL.

This clone has a handful of counts. The chain employs TRBV27 and TRBJ2-1, with 12 bases matching TRBD2. The CDR3 length is 18 residues. Germline V CDR1 and CDR2: MNHEY, SMNVEV (reference sequence). After removal of 5 bases from V and 9 bases from J, the junction contained 17 bases not matched to a gene. The CDR3 sequence: CASSPTRLAGGPGGEQFF. The CDR3 DNA reads TGTGCCAGCAGTCCAACCCGCCTAGCGGGAGGGCCAGGTGGTGAGCAGTTCTTC.

The chain combines TRBV7-9 with TRBJ2-1; 9 bases line up with TRBD2. This CDR3 comprises 17 residues. J was trimmed by 4 bases and V by 1 base; bases with no gene match: 8. Per germline, CDR1 SEHNR and CDR2 FQNEAQ (reference sequence). The CDR3 is CASSLDRRGGSYNEQFF. The CDR3 coding sequence is TGTGCCAGCAGCTTAGATAGGCGGGGGGGAAGTTACAATGAGCAGTTCTTC.

The chain couples TRBV10-3 to TRBJ1-4; 10 bases map to TRBD1. The germline CDR1 and CDR2 sequences are ENHRY and SYGVKD. Unmatched junction bases numbered 9, after V lost 6 bases and J lost 5 bases. CDR3 length equals 16 residues. The CDR3 DNA follows: TGTGCCATCAGAGCCGGGACAGGGGAGTCGAATGAAAAACTGTTTTTT. Amino acids: CAIRAGTGESNEKLFF.